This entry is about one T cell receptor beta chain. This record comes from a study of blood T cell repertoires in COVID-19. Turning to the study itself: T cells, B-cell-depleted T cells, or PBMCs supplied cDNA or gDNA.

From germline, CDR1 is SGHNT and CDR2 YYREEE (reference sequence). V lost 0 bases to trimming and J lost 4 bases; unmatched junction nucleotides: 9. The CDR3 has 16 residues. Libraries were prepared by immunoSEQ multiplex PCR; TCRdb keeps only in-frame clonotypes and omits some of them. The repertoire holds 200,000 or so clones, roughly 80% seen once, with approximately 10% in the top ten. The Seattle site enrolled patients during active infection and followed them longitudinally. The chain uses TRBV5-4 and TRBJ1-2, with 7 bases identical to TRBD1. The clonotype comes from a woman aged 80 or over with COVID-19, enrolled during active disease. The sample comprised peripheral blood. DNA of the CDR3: TGTGCCAGCAGCTTGGTCAACAGGGGCCAAAGCTATGGCTACACCTTC. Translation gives CASSLVNRGQSYGYTF. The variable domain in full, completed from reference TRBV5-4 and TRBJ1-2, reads ETGVTQSPTHLIKTRGQQVTLRCSSQSGHNTVSWYQQALGQGPQFIFQYYREEENGRGNFPPRFSGLQFPNYSSELNVNALELDDSALYLCASSLVNRGQSYGYTFGSGTRLTVV.